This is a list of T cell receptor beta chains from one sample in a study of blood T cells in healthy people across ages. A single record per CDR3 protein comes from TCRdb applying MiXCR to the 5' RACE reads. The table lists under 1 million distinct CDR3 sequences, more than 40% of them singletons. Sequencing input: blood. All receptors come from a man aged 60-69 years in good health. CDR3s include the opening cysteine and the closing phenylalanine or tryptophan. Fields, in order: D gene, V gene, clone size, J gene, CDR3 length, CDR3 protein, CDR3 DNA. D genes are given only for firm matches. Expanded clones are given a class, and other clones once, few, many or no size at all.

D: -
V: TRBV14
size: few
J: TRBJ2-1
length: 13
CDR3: CASSLGTFNEQFF
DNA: TGTGCCAGCAGCCTGGGGACCTTCAATGAGCAGTTCTTC

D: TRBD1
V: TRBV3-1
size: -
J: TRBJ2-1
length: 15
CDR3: CASTPGTGEWGEQFF
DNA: TGTGCCAGCACCCCGGGGACAGGGGAATGGGGTGAGCAGTTCTTC

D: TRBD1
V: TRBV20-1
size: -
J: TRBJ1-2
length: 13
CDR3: CSARTGGYYGYTF
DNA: TGCAGTGCAAGGACAGGGGGTTACTATGGCTACACCTTC

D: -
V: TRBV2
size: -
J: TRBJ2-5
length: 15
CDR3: CASSPRTSRGGTQYF
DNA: TGTGCCAGCAGTCCACGGACTAGTAGAGGGGGGACCCAGTACTTC

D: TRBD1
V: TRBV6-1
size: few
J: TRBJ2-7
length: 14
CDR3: CASRGHQGAYEQYF
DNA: TGTGCCAGCAGAGGACATCAGGGGGCCTACGAGCAGTACTTC

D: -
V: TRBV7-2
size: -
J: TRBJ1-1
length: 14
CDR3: CASSVAGANTEAFF
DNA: TGTGCCAGCAGCGTAGCAGGGGCGAACACTGAAGCTTTCTTT

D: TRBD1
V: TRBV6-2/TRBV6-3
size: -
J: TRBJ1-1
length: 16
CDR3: CASSYGPGQLNTEAFF
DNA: TGTGCCAGCAGTTACGGTCCGGGACAGCTGAACACTGAAGCTTTCTTT

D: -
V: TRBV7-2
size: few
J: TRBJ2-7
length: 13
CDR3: CASSLDRVNEQYF
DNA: TGTGCCAGCAGCTTAGACAGGGTCAACGAGCAGTACTTC

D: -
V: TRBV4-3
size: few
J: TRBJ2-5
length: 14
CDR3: CASSQRQGGETQYF
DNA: TGCGCCAGCAGCCAGAGACAGGGAGGGGAGACCCAGTACTTC

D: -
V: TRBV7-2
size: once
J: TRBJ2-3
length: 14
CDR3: CASTLGRNADTQYF
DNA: TGTGCCAGCACCCTGGGACGGAACGCAGATACGCAGTATTTT

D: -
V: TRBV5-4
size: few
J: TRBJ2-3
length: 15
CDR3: CASSLGFRPGDTQYF
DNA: TGTGCCAGCAGCTTGGGTTTCCGCCCGGGGGATACGCAGTATTTT

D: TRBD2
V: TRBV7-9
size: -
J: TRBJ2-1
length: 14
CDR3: CASTKTSASNEQFF
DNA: TGTGCCAGCACCAAGACTAGCGCGTCCAATGAGCAGTTCTTC

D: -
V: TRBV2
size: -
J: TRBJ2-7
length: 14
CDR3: CASSDPREVYEQYF
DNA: TGTGCCAGCAGTGATCCCCGAGAAGTCTACGAGCAGTACTTC

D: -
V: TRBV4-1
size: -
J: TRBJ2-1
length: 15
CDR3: CASSQEAVAKDEQFF
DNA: TGCGCCAGCAGCCAAGAAGCGGTAGCCAAAGATGAGCAGTTCTTC

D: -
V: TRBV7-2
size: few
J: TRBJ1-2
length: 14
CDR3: CASSYLQGLGGYTF
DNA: TGTGCCAGCAGCTACTTACAGGGCTTGGGTGGCTACACCTTC

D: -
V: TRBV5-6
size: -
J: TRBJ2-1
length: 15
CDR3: CASRRGAGPSNEQFF
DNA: TGTGCCAGCAGACGGGGGGCGGGACCGAGCAATGAGCAGTTCTTC

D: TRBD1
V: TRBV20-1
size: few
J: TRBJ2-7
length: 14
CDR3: CSARLRDRLYEQYF
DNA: TGCAGTGCTAGACTACGGGACAGGCTATACGAGCAGTACTTC

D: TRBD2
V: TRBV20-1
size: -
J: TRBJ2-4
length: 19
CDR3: CSARDLRGGSPVAKNIQYF
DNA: TGCAGTGCTAGAGATTTGCGGGGGGGCTCCCCAGTCGCCAAAAACATTCAGTACTTC

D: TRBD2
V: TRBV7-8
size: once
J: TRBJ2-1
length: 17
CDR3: CASSHLEGIAGMDEQFF
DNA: TGTGCCAGCAGCCACCTCGAGGGGATAGCGGGGATGGATGAGCAGTTCTTC

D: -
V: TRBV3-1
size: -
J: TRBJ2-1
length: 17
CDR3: CASSHPQGLSSYNEQFF
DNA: TGTGCCAGCAGCCATCCACAGGGACTAAGCTCCTACAATGAGCAGTTCTTC

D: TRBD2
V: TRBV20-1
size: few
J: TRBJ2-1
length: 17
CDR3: CSASRAGGIGSYNEQFF
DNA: TGCAGTGCTAGCAGGGCGGGGGGGATCGGGTCCTACAATGAGCAGTTCTTC

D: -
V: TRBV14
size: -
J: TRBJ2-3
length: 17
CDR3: CASSQGTGTDGTDTQYF
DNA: TGTGCCAGCAGCCAAGGAACGGGCACGGATGGCACAGATACGCAGTATTTT

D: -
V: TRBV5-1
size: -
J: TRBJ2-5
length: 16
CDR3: CASSRLPGQDWETQYF
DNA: TGCGCCAGCAGCCGCCTACCGGGCCAGGATTGGGAGACCCAGTACTTC

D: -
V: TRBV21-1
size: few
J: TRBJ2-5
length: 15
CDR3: CASSKAPGREETQYF
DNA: TGTGCCAGCAGCAAAGCGCCCGGTCGGGAGGAGACCCAGTACTTC

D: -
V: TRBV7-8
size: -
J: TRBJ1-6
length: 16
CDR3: CASSPVRGGRNSPLHF
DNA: TGTGCCAGCAGCCCGGTGCGGGGGGGCCGAAATTCACCCCTCCACTTT

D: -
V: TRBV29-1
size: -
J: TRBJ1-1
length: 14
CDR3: CSVSLGGLNTEAFF
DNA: TGCAGCGTTTCCCTGGGGGGACTGAACACTGAAGCTTTCTTT

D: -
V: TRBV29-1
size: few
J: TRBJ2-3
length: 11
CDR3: CSGEGTDTQYF
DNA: TGCAGCGGTGAAGGCACAGATACGCAGTATTTT

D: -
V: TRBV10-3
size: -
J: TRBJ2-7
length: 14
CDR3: CATLSHGRTYEQYF
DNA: TGTGCCACCCTATCCCATGGACGGACCTACGAGCAGTACTTC

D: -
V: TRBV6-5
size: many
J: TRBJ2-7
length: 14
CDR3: CASSPGAATYEQYF
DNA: TGTGCCAGCAGCCCCGGGGCAGCTACCTACGAGCAGTACTTC

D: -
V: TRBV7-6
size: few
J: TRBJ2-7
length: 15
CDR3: CASSSGPGDSYEQYF
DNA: TGTGCCAGCAGCAGCGGTCCAGGGGACTCCTACGAGCAGTACTTC

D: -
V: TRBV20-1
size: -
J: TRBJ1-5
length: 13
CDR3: CSARPLSGQPQHF
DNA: TGCAGTGCTAGACCTTTGTCAGGCCAGCCCCAGCATTTT

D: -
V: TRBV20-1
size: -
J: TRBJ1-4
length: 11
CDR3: CSAQQSEKLFF
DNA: TGCAGTGCCCAGCAATCCGAAAAACTGTTTTTT

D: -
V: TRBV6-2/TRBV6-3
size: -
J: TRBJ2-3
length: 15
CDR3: CASNSVEESTDTQYF
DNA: TGTGCCAGCAATTCGGTGGAAGAGAGCACAGATACGCAGTATTTT

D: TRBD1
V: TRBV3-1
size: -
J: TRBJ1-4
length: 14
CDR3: CASSPGQGTEKLFF
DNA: TGTGCCAGCAGCCCGGGACAGGGGACTGAAAAACTGTTTTTT

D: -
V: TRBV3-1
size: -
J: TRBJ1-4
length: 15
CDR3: CASSHLFERNEKLFF
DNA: TGTGCCAGCAGTCACCTTTTCGAGAGAAATGAAAAACTGTTTTTT

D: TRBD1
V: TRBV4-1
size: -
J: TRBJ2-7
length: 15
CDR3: CASSQGPGQGKGQYF
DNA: TGCGCCAGCAGCCAAGGTCCGGGACAGGGGAAAGGGCAGTACTTC

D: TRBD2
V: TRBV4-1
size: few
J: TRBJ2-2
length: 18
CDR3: CASSQYRTSGTNTGELFF
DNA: TGCGCCAGCAGCCAATACAGGACTAGCGGGACGAACACCGGGGAGCTGTTTTTT

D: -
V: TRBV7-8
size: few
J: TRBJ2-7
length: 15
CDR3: CASSAPGHSTYEQYF
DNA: TGTGCCAGCAGCGCGCCGGGACATTCTACCTACGAGCAGTACTTC

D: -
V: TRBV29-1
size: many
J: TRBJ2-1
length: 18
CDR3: CSVVVWQTLQGSYNEQFF
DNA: TGCAGCGTTGTGGTCTGGCAGACCCTCCAGGGCTCCTACAATGAGCAGTTCTTC

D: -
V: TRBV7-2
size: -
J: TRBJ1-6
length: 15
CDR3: CASSRDHRDKTPLHF
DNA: TGTGCCAGCAGCCGCGACCACCGGGACAAGACACCCCTCCACTTT

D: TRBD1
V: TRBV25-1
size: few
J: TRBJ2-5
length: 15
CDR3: CASSDDRTGRETQYF
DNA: TGTGCCAGCAGTGATGACCGGACAGGGCGAGAGACCCAGTACTTC

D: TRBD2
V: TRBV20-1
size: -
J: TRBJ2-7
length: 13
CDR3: CSATSGGFYEQYF
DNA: TGCAGTGCCACTAGCGGGGGTTTCTACGAGCAGTACTTC

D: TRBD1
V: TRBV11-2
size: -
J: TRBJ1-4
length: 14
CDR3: CASSPPRTGGFLFF
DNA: TGTGCCAGCAGCCCACCCCGTACAGGGGGTTTTCTGTTTTTT

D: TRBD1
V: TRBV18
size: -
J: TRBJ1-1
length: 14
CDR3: CASSLDRENTEAFF
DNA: TGTGCCAGCTCACTCGACAGGGAGAACACTGAAGCTTTCTTT

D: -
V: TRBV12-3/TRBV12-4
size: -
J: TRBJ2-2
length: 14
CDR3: CASNPTVDTGELFF
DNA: TGTGCCAGCAACCCGACAGTCGACACCGGGGAGCTGTTTTTT

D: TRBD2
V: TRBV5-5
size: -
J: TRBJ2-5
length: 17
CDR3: CASSLAPRGDDRETQYF
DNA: TGTGCCAGCAGCTTGGCTCCGCGGGGGGACGATCGAGAGACCCAGTACTTC

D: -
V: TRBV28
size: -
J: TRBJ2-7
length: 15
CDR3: CASLSRDNPFYEQYF
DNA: TGTGCCAGCCTGTCAAGGGACAACCCTTTCTACGAGCAGTACTTC

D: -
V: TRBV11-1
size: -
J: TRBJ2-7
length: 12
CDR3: CATGPTPTTQYF
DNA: TGTGCCACCGGGCCGACCCCTACCACCCAGTACTTC

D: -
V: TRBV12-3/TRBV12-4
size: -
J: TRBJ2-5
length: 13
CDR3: CASSWSIQETQYF
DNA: TGTGCCAGCAGTTGGTCCATTCAAGAGACCCAGTACTTC

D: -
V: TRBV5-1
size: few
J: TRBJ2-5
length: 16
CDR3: CASSLTISGSQETQYF
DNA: TGCGCCAGCAGTTTGACGATCTCGGGATCGCAAGAGACCCAGTACTTC